This is a list of T cell receptor beta chains from one sample in a study of blood T cells in healthy people across ages. Each CDR3 protein gets one entry after TCRdb re-called the 5' RACE reads with MiXCR. The sample includes about 800,000 distinct CDR3 sequences, 20% to 25% of them seen just once. The same data also went into a second study, on T cells of mothers and their children.

The sample taken for sequencing was blood. These receptors were obtained from a boy between 10 and 17 years old in good health. Both conserved end residues are part of each CDR3.

V gene	CDR3 protein
TRBV5-1	CASSLEGTSGSRDTQYF
TRBV7-2	CASSLMMGTNEKLFF
TRBV10-3	CAISELAGASIQYF
TRBV20-1	CSARVTSGRFYNEQFF
TRBV7-9	CASSSRDRGLMRGNTIYF
TRBV9	CASSGSAGVDEQFF
TRBV11-2	CASSLLAGGDEQFF
TRBV7-3	CASSPGTSGVETQYF
TRBV2	CARSFDSGQETQYF
TRBV7-2	CASSPGDFRGGQDTQYF
TRBV7-8	CASSLGTSGPNQETQYF
TRBV30	CAWSGTNTEAFF
TRBV7-9	CASSSASTDTQYF
TRBV6-2/TRBV6-3	CASRFRLAGTGELFF
TRBV4-2	CASSLRWNLAGEGDTQYF
TRBV2	CASSGGEGAKNIQYF
TRBV7-9	CASSPPPWHSRETQYF
TRBV4-1	CASSQGLAGAVTYEQYF
TRBV12-3/TRBV12-4	CASSLGGGVIVEDGYTF
TRBV18	CASSLDYSTGELFF
TRBV29-1	CSVDQGNTGELFF
TRBV6-1	CASRSGGNTDTQYF
TRBV29-1	CSVSINYGYTF
TRBV5-1	CASSLRTDTNTGELFF
TRBV20-1	CSASPQGSYEQYF
TRBV7-3	CASSLKIGFYHEKLFF
TRBV9	CASTEGGLERETQYF
TRBV11-1	CASSLVPLPAYNEQFF
TRBV21-1	CASSKASGEQFF
TRBV6-2/TRBV6-3	CASSLSGEDTEAFF
TRBV11-2	CASSLGGAYTEAFF
TRBV9	CASSPTDWSAQEQYF
TRBV21-1	CASSKERGFDTGELFF
TRBV7-9	CASSFQGSAGNTIYF
TRBV5-1	CASSPGTSFDNEQFF
TRBV25-1	CASSDSWTGANYGYTF
TRBV29-1	CSVEVWDRGSLAGGIQADTQYF
TRBV28	CASSIAGGPHNEQFF
TRBV28	CASSLSPHNEQFF
TRBV7-6	CASSAPSGSAYNEQFF
TRBV30	CAWAVGSPSSYEQYF
TRBV7-2	CASSLAGVNVLTF
TRBV6-6	CASSYRQWTEAFF
TRBV18	CASSPRRLDQPGELFF
TRBV4-3	CASSQREAVSPLHF
TRBV6-6	CAGQRDSYNVLTF
TRBV5-4	CASSLPGGQETQYF
TRBV7-6	CASSASGRDALGTDTQYF
TRBV2	CASSVGSSGGNNEQSF
TRBV11-1	CASSFQRGSYNEQFF